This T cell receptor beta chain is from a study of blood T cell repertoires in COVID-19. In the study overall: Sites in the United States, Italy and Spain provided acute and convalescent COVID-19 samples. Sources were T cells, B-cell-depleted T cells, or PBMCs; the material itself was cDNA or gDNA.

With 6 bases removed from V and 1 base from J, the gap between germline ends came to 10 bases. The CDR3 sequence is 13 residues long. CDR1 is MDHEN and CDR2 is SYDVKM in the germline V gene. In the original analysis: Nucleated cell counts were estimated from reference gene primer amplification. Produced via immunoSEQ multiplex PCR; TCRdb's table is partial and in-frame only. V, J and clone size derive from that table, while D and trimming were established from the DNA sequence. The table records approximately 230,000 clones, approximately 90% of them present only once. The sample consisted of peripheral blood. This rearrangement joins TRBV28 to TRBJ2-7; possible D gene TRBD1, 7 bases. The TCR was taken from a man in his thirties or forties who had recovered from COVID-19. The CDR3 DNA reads TGTGCCAGCAGGCAGGGGGGATCCTACGAGCAGTACTTC. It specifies CASRQGGSYEQYF.